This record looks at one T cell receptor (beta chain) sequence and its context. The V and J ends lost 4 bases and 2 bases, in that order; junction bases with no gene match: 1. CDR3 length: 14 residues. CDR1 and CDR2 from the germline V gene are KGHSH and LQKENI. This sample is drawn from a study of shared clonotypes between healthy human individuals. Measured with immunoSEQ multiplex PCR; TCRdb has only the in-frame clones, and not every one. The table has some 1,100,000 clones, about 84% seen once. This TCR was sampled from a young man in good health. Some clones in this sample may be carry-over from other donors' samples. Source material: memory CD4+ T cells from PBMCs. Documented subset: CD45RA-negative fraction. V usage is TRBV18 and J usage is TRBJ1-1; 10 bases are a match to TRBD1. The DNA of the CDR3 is TGTGCCAGCTCACGGACAGGGGGTAACACTGAAGCTTTCTTT. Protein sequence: CASSRTGGNTEAFF.